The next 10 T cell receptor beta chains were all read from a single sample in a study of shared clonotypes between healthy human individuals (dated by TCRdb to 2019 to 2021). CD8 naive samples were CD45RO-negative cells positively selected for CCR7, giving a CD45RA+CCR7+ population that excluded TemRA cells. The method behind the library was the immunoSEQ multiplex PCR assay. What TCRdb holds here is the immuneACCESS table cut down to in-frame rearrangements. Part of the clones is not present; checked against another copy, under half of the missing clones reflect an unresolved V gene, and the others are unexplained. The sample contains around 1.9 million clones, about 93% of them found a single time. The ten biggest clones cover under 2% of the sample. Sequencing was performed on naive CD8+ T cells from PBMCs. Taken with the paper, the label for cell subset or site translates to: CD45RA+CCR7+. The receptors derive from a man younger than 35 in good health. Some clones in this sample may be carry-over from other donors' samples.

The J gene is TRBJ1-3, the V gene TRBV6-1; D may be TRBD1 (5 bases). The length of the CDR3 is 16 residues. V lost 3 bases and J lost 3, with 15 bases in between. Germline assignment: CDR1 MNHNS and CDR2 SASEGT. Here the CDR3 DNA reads TGTGCCAGCAGTGACCCCAGGGAGGGTATTGGAAACACCATATATTTT. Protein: CASSDPREGIGNTIYF.

The CDR3 DNA sequence: TGTGCCAGCACTCTCACAGGGCATCCCGAAGCTTTCTTT. It translates to CASTLTGHPEAFF. This chain joins TRBV28 and TRBJ1-1, with D possibly matching TRBD1 (6 bases). Per germline, CDR1 MDHEN and CDR2 SYDVKM. The CDR3 spans 13 residues. The V end was cut by 7 bases, the J end by 8 bases, with 17 bases between.

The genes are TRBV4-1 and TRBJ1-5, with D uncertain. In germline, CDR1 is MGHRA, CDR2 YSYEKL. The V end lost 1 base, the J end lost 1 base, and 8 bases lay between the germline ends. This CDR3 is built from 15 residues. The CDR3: CASSQATRSNQPQHF. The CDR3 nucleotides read TGCGCCAGCAGCCAAGCCACAAGAAGCAATCAGCCCCAGCATTTT.

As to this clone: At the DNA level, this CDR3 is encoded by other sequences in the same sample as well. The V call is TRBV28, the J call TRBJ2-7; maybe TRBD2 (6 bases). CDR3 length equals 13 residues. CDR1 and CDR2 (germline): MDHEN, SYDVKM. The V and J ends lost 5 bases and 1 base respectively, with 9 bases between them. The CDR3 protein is CASSGRGSYEQYF. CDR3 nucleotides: TGTGCCAGCAGTGGACGGGGGTCCTACGAGCAGTACTTC.

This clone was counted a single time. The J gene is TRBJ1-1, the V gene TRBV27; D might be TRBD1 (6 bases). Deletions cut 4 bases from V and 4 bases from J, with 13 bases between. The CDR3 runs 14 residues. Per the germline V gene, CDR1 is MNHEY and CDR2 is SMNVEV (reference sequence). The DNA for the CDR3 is TGTGCCAGCAGTTCCGAACGGACAGTCACTGAAGCTTTCTTT. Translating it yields CASSSERTVTEAFF.

In nucleotides, the CDR3 is TGCACCCCGACCTGGGCGGCGGGAAACACCATATATTTT. Translating gives CTPTWAAGNTIYF. J is TRBJ1-3 and V is TRBV29-1; D uncertain. Germline V gene data show CDR1 as SQVTM and CDR2 as ANQGSEA. This CDR3 comprises 13 residues.

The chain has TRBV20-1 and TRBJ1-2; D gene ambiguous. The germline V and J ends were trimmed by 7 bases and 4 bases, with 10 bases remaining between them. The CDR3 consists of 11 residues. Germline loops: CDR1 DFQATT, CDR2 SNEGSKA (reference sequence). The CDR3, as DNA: TGCAGTGTTTTCAGCGCCTATGGCTACACCTTC. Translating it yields CSVFSAYGYTF.

This CDR3 is CASSATDRSANYGYTF. The CDR3 DNA sequence: TGTGCCAGCAGCGCGACTGACAGGTCCGCTAACTATGGCTACACCTTC. The rearrangement links TRBV9 to TRBJ1-2; D possibly corresponds to TRBD1 (6 bases). V was cut by 3 bases and J by 0 bases, with 15 bases left in between. This CDR3 contains 16 residues. Germline CDR1 SGDLS, CDR2 YYNGEE.

This CDR3 reads CASSEAWGEETQYF. CDR3 nucleotide sequence: TGTGCCAGCAGTGAAGCCTGGGGGGAAGAGACCCAGTACTTC. The chain uses TRBV2 and TRBJ2-5, with a possible D match to TRBD2 (6 bases). Trimming removed 0 bases from V and 3 bases from J, with 8 bases in between. This CDR3 contains 14 residues. Looked up from germline, CDR1 is SNHLY and CDR2 is FYNNEI.

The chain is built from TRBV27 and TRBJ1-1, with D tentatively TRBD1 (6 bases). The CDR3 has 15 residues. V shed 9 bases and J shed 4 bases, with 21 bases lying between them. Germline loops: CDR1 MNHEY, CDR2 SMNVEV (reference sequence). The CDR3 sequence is CASTSGDPGLTEAFF. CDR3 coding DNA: TGTGCCAGTACCTCAGGGGATCCGGGGCTCACTGAAGCTTTCTTT.